This T cell receptor beta chain derives from a study of T-cell reconstitution after alpha-beta-depleted transplantation in children (dated by TCRdb to about 2016). General notes on the study: The study quantitatively tracked T-cell immune reconstitution after TCRalphabeta/CD19-depleted allogeneic hematopoietic cell transplantation in children using TCR repertoire profiling.

To prepare the library, PCR was applied. The reads were generated on an Illumina HiSeq 2500. Molecular barcoding was employed in the preparation of TCR libraries, with unique molecular identifiers being used to normalize TCRbeta repertoire quantification. The raw public data were reprocessed by TCRdb itself: fastp quality trimming at Q25, MiXCR clonotype calling, in-frame beta chains only. Rows are unified per CDR3 protein, each entry keeping the most common DNA and genes. In this sample the table shows a few hundred thousand distinct CDR3 sequences, approximately 10% of which occur a single time. The ten largest clones capture about 2.3% of the sample. CDR1 and CDR2 (MDHEN, SYDVKM) derive from the germline V gene. Trimming takes 1 base from V and 9 bases from J, and the germline ends sit 19 bases apart. Its CDR3 holds 16 amino acids, cysteine through phenylalanine. Only the CDR3 region is kept as DNA, spanning 48 bases read in frame from base 1.

The table lists this clonotype with a few counts. Its antigen has not been determined. No base qualities exist here, and no much larger clone lies one base off it. The clonotype originates from a human donor who donated a stem cell graft to a child with acute lymphoblastic leukemia. Rearrangement joined TRBV28 to TRBJ2-1, and the D gene may be TRBD2, 5 bases matching. The sequencing used PBMCs from the stem cell graft donor, collected from the stem cell graft. The sequenced DNA: TGTGCCAGCAGTTTATCCGGGGTACCCCGGTACGGTGAGCAGTTCTTC. It specifies CASSLSGVPRYGEQFF.